This T cell receptor beta chain was identified during a study of early T cells in non-severe SARS-CoV-2 infection. The ends were cut back, 6 bases at V and 1 base at J, with 17 bases in the middle. Germline-derived CDR1 and CDR2 are LNHDA and SQIVND (reference sequence). CDR3 length: 16 amino acids. Each CDR3 protein gets one entry after TCRdb re-called the 5' RACE reads with MiXCR. The sample includes tens of thousands of distinct CDR3 sequences, roughly 9% of them seen just once. The clonotype originates from an adult who was a healthcare worker with PCR-confirmed SARS-CoV-2 infection or an uninfected control (not recorded which). The V gene is TRBV19, the J gene TRBJ2-3; a weak D match, TRBD2 (6 bases). Sequencing was performed on whole blood, taken at baseline. DNA of the CDR3: TGTGCCAGTAGCTTGCAGATCACGGGGGGCACAGATACGCAGTATTTT. Translated, it gives CASSLQITGGTDTQYF.